The clone carrying this T cell receptor (beta chain) was observed at least ten times. Its antigen is unidentified. The data originate from a study of T-cell reconstitution after alpha-beta-depleted transplantation in children. Notes on the study in general: The origin of high day-60 TCRbeta diversity in some patients lay in surviving recipient T cells and thymic progenitors. T-cell counts and diversity at one year following transplant were attributed mainly to newly produced T cells.

This sample's TCRbeta library carried unique molecular identifier barcodes. TCRdb ran MiXCR on the PCR reads and lists one entry per CDR3 protein. The profile shows roughly 350,000 distinct CDR3 sequences, about 17% of them singletons. The clonotype comes from a male patient aged 2-15 years who had a stem cell transplant for acute lymphoblastic leukemia, so the T cells may come from the graft donor. The material was PBMCs, mostly from graft donor cells, obtained 360 days after TCRalphabeta/CD19-depleted stem cell transplant.

CDR3 DNA: TGTGCCAGCAGTCCCCTTGGGGGAGGCAGCTCCTACGAGCAGTACTTC. Its translation is CASSPLGGGSSYEQYF. The chain employs TRBV28 and TRBJ2-7; D may be TRBD2 (6 bases). Trimming removed 5 bases at V and 0 bases at J, with 17 bases between. The CDR3 length is 16 residues. Germline V lookup: CDR1 MDHEN, CDR2 SYDVKM.